The rows below give T cell receptor beta chains drawn from one sample of a study of beta chain features in type 1 diabetes. Method: immunoSEQ multiplex PCR; TCRdb's copy keeps in-frame clones and lacks some. The data show about 740,000 clones, with around 15% seen just once and 0.02% to 0.025% held by the top ten. Sequencing was performed on naive CD4+ T cells from blood. These receptors all stem from a man aged 18 to 30 with type 1 diabetes. The CDR3 runs from the conserved cysteine through the conserved F or W. D genes are given only for firm matches. Some rows have no size entry. The others give once, few or many, or a class for an expanded clone.

CDR3nt,CDR3aa,abundance,len,j_gene,v_gene,d_gene
TGTGCCAGCAGCCACGAGGTGGCAGGGGGGATAAAGACCCAGTACTTC,CASSHEVAGGIKTQYF,few,16,TRBJ2-5,TRBV7-9,NA
TGCGCCAGCAGTCAATCTCCCGAAGCTTTCTTT,CASSQSPEAFF,few,11,TRBJ1-1,TRBV23-1,NA
TGTGCCAGCAGTTACTCTGTGGGGCTAACTAATGAAAAACTGTTTTTT,CASSYSVGLTNEKLFF,NA,16,TRBJ1-4,TRBV6-5,NA
TGTGCCAGCTCACCCAGGACAGGGGACGAGCAGTACTTC,CASSPRTGDEQYF,NA,13,TRBJ2-7,TRBV18,TRBD1
TGTGCCAGTAGTCCCTACAGGGACGAAGCCCTCCACTTT,CASSPYRDEALHF,few,13,TRBJ1-6,TRBV19,NA
TGTGCCTGGGAAATTGGGAATACGCAGTATTTT,CAWEIGNTQYF,few,11,TRBJ2-3,TRBV30,NA
TGTGCCAGCAGTTTCGGGGGGGCCGGAGAAGATACGCAGTATTTT,CASSFGGAGEDTQYF,NA,15,TRBJ2-3,TRBV6-5,TRBD2
TGCAGCGATTCCCAAGGACCCGACTGGGGGCAGTTCTTC,CSDSQGPDWGQFF,few,13,TRBJ2-1,TRBV29-1,NA
TGTGCCATCACCGGACAGGGGGCGCCCGGGGCCAACGTCCTGACTTTC,CAITGQGAPGANVLTF,few,16,TRBJ2-6,TRBV10-3,TRBD1
TGTGCCAGCAGCTTAGGAGTGGCAGATACGCAGTATTTT,CASSLGVADTQYF,few,13,TRBJ2-3,TRBV11-2,NA
TGTGCCAGCGGACCGGGACAGGGAAGATATGGCTACACCTTC,CASGPGQGRYGYTF,once,14,TRBJ1-2,TRBV27,TRBD1
TGTGCCAGCGCTCGCATAAGGGAACCCGGGGAGCTGTTTTTT,CASARIREPGELFF,few,14,TRBJ2-2,TRBV16,NA
TGCGCCAGCACCTCGACGGAGGTTCCAAACACCATATATTTT,CASTSTEVPNTIYF,NA,14,TRBJ1-3,TRBV5-1,NA
TGTTCTACCTCGTGGACTAGCGGGGGGGCCGAGACCCAGTACTTC,CSTSWTSGGAETQYF,few,15,TRBJ2-5,TRBV5-4,TRBD2
TGTGCCATCAGTGAAACTGGGAACACCGGGGAGCTGTTTTTT,CAISETGNTGELFF,few,14,TRBJ2-2,TRBV10-3,NA
TGCGCCAGCAGGCCGGGACAGGGTAGCAATCAGCCCCAGCATTTT,CASRPGQGSNQPQHF,few,15,TRBJ1-5,TRBV23-1,TRBD1
TGCAGCGTTACGCCCCGGCGCTCCTATGGCTACACCTTC,CSVTPRRSYGYTF,NA,13,TRBJ1-2,TRBV29-1,NA
TGTGCCAGCAGCCGCACCTTGGGACCCCTCCGGGAGACCCAGTACTTC,CASSRTLGPLRETQYF,NA,16,TRBJ2-5,TRBV7-9,NA
TGTGCCAGCAGTTCCCCCTCCCGGATAGGCACAGATACGCAGTATTTT,CASSSPSRIGTDTQYF,NA,16,TRBJ2-3,TRBV6-6,NA
TGTGCCAGCAGCAGACAGGGCCTCTACGAGCAGTACTTC,CASSRQGLYEQYF,few,13,TRBJ2-7,TRBV9,TRBD1
TGTGCCAGTAGTATACTCCGGGACACTACCACAGATACGCAGTATTTT,CASSILRDTTTDTQYF,few,16,TRBJ2-3,TRBV19,NA
TGTGCCAGCAGCTTAGGGGGGAGCTCCTACAATGAGCAGTTCTTC,CASSLGGSSYNEQFF,few,15,TRBJ2-1,TRBV11-2,NA
TGTGCCAGCAGCCCGCGGGACAGGGGTGGCTACACCTTC,CASSPRDRGGYTF,NA,13,TRBJ1-2,TRBV7-9,TRBD1
TGTGCCAGCAGCCTGGACTGGACCGCGACGAATACGCAGTATTTT,CASSLDWTATNTQYF,NA,15,TRBJ2-3,TRBV5-6,NA
TGCGCCAGCAGCTTGCGGGGGAGGTCTAACTACAATGAGCAGTTCTTC,CASSLRGRSNYNEQFF,few,16,TRBJ2-1,TRBV5-1,NA
TGCGCCAGCAGCATTTTAGAGGTCCAGAGCTCCTACGAGCAGTACTTC,CASSILEVQSSYEQYF,NA,16,TRBJ2-7,TRBV5-1,NA